These 22 T cell receptor beta chains originate from one sample sequenced in a study of T cell responses to AZD1222 COVID-19 vaccine. Assay used: immunoSEQ multiplex PCR; TCRdb lists only in-frame clones, some missing. There are some 120,000 clones in the sample; around 83% occur only once, and over 25% lies in the top ten. Sequencing was performed on peripheral blood, taken 28 days after the second AZD1222 dose. The source is an adult who received the AZD1222 COVID-19 vaccine.

CDR3 loop: CASSPSLRPLNEKLFF. The DNA for the CDR3 is TGCGCCAGCAGTCCCAGTTTGAGGCCTCTAAATGAAAAACTGTTTTTT. The chain couples TRBV10-1 to TRBJ1-4; D is unresolved. V was pared by 5 bases and J by 5 bases, with 18 bases between. CDR1 is WNHNN and CDR2 is SYGVQD in the germline V gene (reference sequence). There are 16 residues in the CDR3.

The chain uses TRBV19 and TRBJ2-2; TRBD2 is a possible D gene (6 bases). The CDR3 length is 11 residues. Trimming stripped 8 bases from V and 7 bases from J, with 8 bases between. Germline CDR1 and CDR2: LNHDA and SQIVND (reference sequence). As DNA, the CDR3 is TGTGCCAGTGGGGGGTTCGGGGAGCTGTTTTTT. It codes for CASGGFGELFF.

This chain links TRBV19 with TRBJ1-2; no clear D. The germline V and J ends were trimmed by 3 bases and 7 bases, with 12 bases remaining between them. The CDR3 runs 13 residues. Germline loops: CDR1 LNHDA, CDR2 SQIVND (reference sequence). As DNA, the CDR3 is TGTGCCAGTAGTATCGTGGAGTATCGTGGCTACACCTTC. It yields the protein CASSIVEYRGYTF.

The rearrangement links TRBV3-1 (or the pseudogene TRBV3-2) to TRBJ2-1; D tentatively reads TRBD1 or TRBD2 (5 bases each). V was shortened by 4 bases and J by 6 bases, with 22 bases between the two germline ends. The CDR3 consists of 17 residues. CDR1 is LGHDT and CDR2 is YNNKEL in the germline V gene (reference sequence). As DNA, the CDR3 is TGTGCCAGCAGCCCTGGGGGACCTTCCAATCAGGGCAATGAGCAGTTCTTC. Encoded protein: CASSPGGPSNQGNEQFF.

The chain joins TRBV28 to TRBJ1-5; TRBD1 might be the D (5 bases). CDR1 is MDHEN and CDR2 is SYDVKM in the germline V gene. Trimming cost V 3 bases and J 3 bases, with 9 bases left between them. This CDR3 region has 14 residues. In nucleotides, the CDR3 is TGTGCCAGCAGTTTCGGGGGACCCAATCAGCCCCAGCATTTT. Translated, it gives CASSFGGPNQPQHF.

The rearrangement uses TRBV18 and TRBJ2-3; the D is unclear. Per germline, CDR1 KGHSH and CDR2 LQKENI. CDR3 length: 15 amino acids. V lost 4 bases to trimming and J lost 0 bases, with 11 bases between them. CDR3 DNA: TGTGCCAGCTCACTATACATCGACAGCACAGATACGCAGTATTTT. Its protein product is CASSLYIDSTDTQYF.

The chain recombines TRBV7-9 with TRBJ1-3, with no clear D. Germline V gene data show CDR1 as SEHNR and CDR2 as FQNEAQ (reference sequence). CDR3 length equals 12 residues. Between the trimmed V and J ends, which lost 1 base and 8 bases, there was a span of 6 bases. The CDR3 region has the DNA TGTGCCAGCAGCTTAGTGGTAGACACCATATATTTT. Translating gives CASSLVVDTIYF.

The chain combines TRBV12-5 with TRBJ1-1; 8 nucleotides align to TRBD1. This CDR3 has 14 amino acids. Losses at the gene ends were 7 bases for V and 8 bases for J; bases not matched to a gene: 12. The germline V gene encodes CDR1 LGHNT and CDR2 FRNRAP. The CDR3 reads CASAFLDQGAEAFF. The CDR3 DNA reads TGTGCTAGTGCCTTTTTGGATCAGGGGGCCGAAGCTTTCTTT. The whole variable domain, filled in from reference TRBV12-5 and TRBJ1-1, reads DARVTQTPRHKVTEMGQEVTMRCQPILGHNTVFWYRQTMMQGLELLAYFRNRAPLDDSGMPKDRFSAEMPDATLATLKIQPSEPRDSAVYFCASAFLDQGAEAFFGQGTRLTVV.

This chain uses TRBV9 with TRBJ1-1, with D possibly matching TRBD1 (5 bases). Trimming pared 0 bases from V and 1 base from J, leaving 10 bases between. Germline lookup yields CDR1 SGDLS and CDR2 YYNGEE. The CDR3 runs 15 residues. The CDR3 protein is CASSVATRGNTEAFF. The CDR3 region has the DNA TGTGCCAGCAGCGTAGCTACTAGGGGGAACACTGAAGCTTTCTTT. The full variable domain, completed using reference TRBV9 and TRBJ1-1, is DSGVTQTPKHLITATGQRVTLRCSPRSGDLSVYWYQQSLDQGLQFLIQYYNGEERAKGNILERFSAQQFPDLHSELNLSSLELGDSALYFCASSVATRGNTEAFFGQGTRLTVV.

The genes are TRBV7-9 and TRBJ1-1; D is unclear. V lost 5 bases, J lost 4 bases, and 14 bases lay in between. CDR1 SEHNR and CDR2 FQNEAQ come from the germline V gene (reference sequence). This CDR3 has 14 residues. CDR3 nucleotide sequence: TGTGCCAGCAGCCCCGTCGTGGGAGGCACTGAAGCTTTCTTT. Amino acid sequence: CASSPVVGGTEAFF.

This chain links TRBV28 with TRBJ1-2; no definite D call. The CDR3 consists of 14 residues. The V end was cut by 6 bases, the J end by 8 bases, with 19 bases between. The germline V gene has CDR1 MDHEN and CDR2 SYDVKM. The CDR3 spells CASSPGHSPGGYTF. CDR3 bases: TGTGCCAGCAGCCCCGGTCATTCTCCGGGCGGCTACACCTTC.

There are a few counts of this clone. The chain combines TRBV6-5 with TRBJ1-3, with D possibly matching TRBD1 (5 bases). Trimming left V 6 bases short and J 0 bases short, with 12 bases between. Germline CDR1 reads MNHEY; CDR2 reads SVGAGI. The length of the CDR3 is 15 residues. DNA of the CDR3: TGTGCCAGCAGGAGAGACAGTAACTCTGGAAACACCATATATTTT. Its protein product is CASRRDSNSGNTIYF.

The rearrangement joins TRBV3-1 (or the pseudogene TRBV3-2) to TRBJ2-2, with D unresolved. Germline lookup yields CDR1 LGHDT and CDR2 YNNKEL (reference sequence). V lost 4 bases and J lost 1, with 10 bases in between. This CDR3 contains 15 residues. In nucleotides, the CDR3 is TGTGCCAGCAGCCCGTATTTAGGGAACACCGGGGAGCTGTTTTTT. Encoded protein: CASSPYLGNTGELFF.

The chain is built from TRBV6-5 and TRBJ2-5; 7 bases fit TRBD1. Germline-derived CDR1 and CDR2 are MNHEY and SVGAGI. The CDR3 runs 13 residues. V lost 6 bases to trimming and J lost 7 bases; unmatched junction nucleotides: 8. CDR3: CASRSDRWGTQYF. For the CDR3, the DNA is TGTGCCAGCAGGTCGGACAGGTGGGGGACCCAGTACTTC.

This rearrangement joins TRBV20-1 to TRBJ1-3; D is unresolved. The V gene lost 5 bases and the J gene lost 5 bases, with 7 bases spanning the gap. This CDR3 region has 11 residues. Germline CDR1 reads DFQATT; CDR2 reads SNEGSKA (reference sequence). The CDR3 sequence is CSAPFRNTIYF. As DNA, the CDR3 is TGCAGTGCTCCTTTTCGAAACACCATATATTTT.

The CDR3 DNA follows: TGTGCCAGCAGTTCCCGGGACAGGGATATTTCACCCCTCCACTTT. Translated: CASSSRDRDISPLHF. The chain recombines TRBV28 with TRBJ1-6, with 9 positions matching TRBD1. The V gene's germline CDR1 is MDHEN and CDR2 SYDVKM. Germline trimming cut 4 bases from V and 9 bases from J; bases unmatched to any gene: 7. The CDR3 covers 15 residues.

The rearrangement joins TRBV11-3 to TRBJ2-7; 8 positions agree with TRBD1. V trimming: 1 base; J trimming: 5 bases; junction bases outside the gene matches: 7. The germline CDR1 and CDR2 sequences are SGHNT and YENEEA. CDR3 length: 15 amino acids. CDR3 DNA: TGTGCCAGCAGCTTAGGAGGGACAGGATCCAACGAGCAGTACTTC. Amino acids: CASSLGGTGSNEQYF.

This sequence joins TRBV2 and TRBJ2-6, with D unresolved. Deletions cut 4 bases from V and 0 bases from J, with 16 bases between. Germline CDR1 and CDR2: SNHLY and FYNNEI. The CDR3 runs 18 residues. CDR3 in DNA: TGTGCCAGCAGTGGGGCTCGGAGACAAATCTCTGGGGCCAACGTCCTGACTTTC. Protein product: CASSGARRQISGANVLTF. The whole variable domain, remainder taken from reference TRBV2 and TRBJ2-6, is EPEVTQTPSHQVTQMGQEVILRCVPISNHLYFYWYRQILGQKVEFLVSFYNNEISEKSEIFDDQFSVERPDGSNFTLKIRSTKLEDSAMYFCASSGARRQISGANVLTFGAGSRLTVL.

This chain joins TRBV14 and TRBJ2-7, with a tentative D call TRBD2 (5 bases). The CDR3 is made up of 12 amino acids. Trimming took off 8 bases at V and 3 bases at J, with 11 bases between the two ends. CDR1 and CDR2 (germline): SGHDN, FVKESK. The CDR3 here is CASPPEGYEQYF. As DNA, the CDR3 is TGTGCCAGCCCCCCCGAGGGCTACGAGCAGTACTTC.

In nucleotides, the CDR3 is TGTGCCATAGCAGGGGATCACGAGCAGTACTTC. Its translation: CAIAGDHEQYF. The J gene is TRBJ2-7, the V gene TRBV10-3, with D perhaps matching TRBD1 (6 bases). Germline assignment: CDR1 ENHRY and CDR2 SYGVKD. The CDR3 runs to 11 residues. The V and J ends lost 9 bases and 5 bases respectively, with 11 bases between them.

The chain links TRBV6-4 to TRBJ1-2, with D unresolved. This CDR3 has 12 residues. Per germline, CDR1 MRHNA and CDR2 SNTAGT. Between the trimmed V and J ends, which lost 8 bases and 8 bases, there was a span of 15 bases. For the CDR3, the DNA is TGTGCCAGCCCAGAGGCTCAGAGGGGCTACACCTTC. This codes for CASPEAQRGYTF.

As regards this clone: Other nucleotide sequences from this sample produce the same CDR3. The genes are TRBV12-3 or TRBV12-4 and TRBJ1-2; no clear D. The CDR3 consists of 11 residues. V was trimmed by 5 bases and J by 5 bases, leaving 6 bases between them. The CDR3 reads CASSLGYGYTF. The CDR3 nucleotides read TGTGCCAGCAGTCTCGGGTATGGCTACACCTTC.